This T cell receptor (beta chain) was documented in a study of shared clonotypes between healthy human individuals. Study details: Ranging from 18 to 49 in age, donors were two women and three men. Study results and caveats: When compared with the clonotypes that were shared by all four sorted-subset donors, the non-shared clonotypes turned out to have lower generation probabilities.

V shed 6 bases and J 2 bases; nucleotides not matched to a gene: 7. The CDR3 has 15 residues. The V gene's germline CDR1 is SGHTA and CDR2 FQGNSA. In the case of this clone: What it binds is unknown.

The assay was immunoSEQ multiplex PCR, and TCRdb's table has in-frame clones only and misses some. The data show about 1 million clones, roughly 70% seen once. The clonotype was recovered from a man younger than 35 in good health. Sequencing was performed on memory CD4+ T cells sorted from blood. The subset denotes: CD45RA-negative fraction. The chain joins TRBV7-2 to TRBJ2-7, with TRBD2 matching over 10 bases. In DNA, the CDR3 is TGTGCCAGCAGGGGGCCCCTAGCGGGGGCCTACGAGCAGTACTTC. It specifies CASRGPLAGAYEQYF.